The 16 T cell receptor beta chains reported below all come from one sample, sequenced in a study of T cell repertoires in cytomegalovirus infection. MiXCR, run by TCRdb on the reads, gives a single entry per CDR3 protein. The sample holds about 83,000 distinct CDR3 sequences, 25% to 30% seen once. The antigens these receptors bind are not known. The sample in question was CD8+ T cells from cultured PBMCs, obtained from culture after CMV antigen stimulation. The receptor source for this set is a human donor in good health (CMV status not recorded). Some clones in this sample may be carry-over from other donors' samples.

In this sample, this clonotype turned up a few times. This chain joins TRBV7-8 and TRBJ1-5; D call uncertain. CDR3 length equals 16 residues. V was shortened by 1 base and J by 3 bases, with 13 bases between the two germline ends. Per germline, CDR1 SGHVS and CDR2 FQNEAQ. CDR3 sequence (DNA): TGTGCCAGCAGCTTAGATCCGGGGTTGGCCAATCAGCCCCAGCATTTT. It codes for CASSLDPGLANQPQHF.

The DNA of the CDR3 is TGCGCCAGCAGCCAACTTCTGTCCGTGGCCCTCAACAATGAGCAGTTCTTC. Its protein product is CASSQLLSVALNNEQFF. This chain connects TRBV4-1 to TRBJ2-1; D remains unclear. This CDR3 is built from 17 residues. The germline gives CDR1 MGHRA, CDR2 YSYEKL. V gave up 2 bases and J gave up 5 bases, with 19 bases separating them.

This clonotype was counted once. In DNA form, the CDR3 reads TGTGCCAGCAGTTACCAACCGGGACAGGGTATCGATGGCTACACCTTC. Residues: CASSYQPGQGIDGYTF. The gene calls are TRBV6-5 and TRBJ1-2; 9 bases match TRBD1. The CDR3 runs 16 residues. The ends lost 2 bases at V and 6 bases at J; junction bases unmatched: 10. Per the germline V gene, CDR1 is MNHEY and CDR2 is SVGAGI.

This clonotype was counted ten times or more. This chain links TRBV7-2 with TRBJ2-3; TRBD2 matches 14 bases. CDR3 size: 18 residues. The V gene's germline CDR1 is SGHTA and CDR2 FQGNSA. After removal of 4 bases from V and 1 base from J, the junction contained 7 bases not matched to a gene. The CDR3 sequence is CASSSERLAGGRTDTQYF. As DNA, the CDR3 is TGTGCCAGCAGCTCCGAAAGACTAGCGGGGGGGCGCACAGATACGCAGTATTTT.

This clonotype came up a few times. V is TRBV25-1 and J is TRBJ2-7; 8 bases fit TRBD1. Trimming cost V 3 bases and J 1 base; bases outside gene matches: 5. CDR1 and CDR2 (germline): MGHDK, SYGVNS. This CDR3 region has 15 residues. This CDR3 reads CASSDGQGPSYEQYF. Written as DNA, the CDR3 is TGTGCCAGCAGTGACGGACAGGGACCTTCCTACGAGCAGTACTTC.

This chain uses TRBV5-8 with TRBJ1-3; D might be TRBD1 (5 bases). This CDR3 has 16 residues. CDR1 is SGHTS, CDR2 YDEGEE, per germline. V was shortened by 4 bases and J by 0 bases, with 14 bases between the two germline ends. CDR3 sequence reads: CASSVDTSHSGNTIYF. Written as DNA, the CDR3 is TGTGCCAGCAGCGTGGACACCAGCCACTCTGGAAACACCATATATTTT.

This clonotype showed up many times. The J gene is TRBJ2-3, the V gene TRBV20-1; 8 bases are a match to TRBD2. This CDR3 has 16 amino acids. The germline gives CDR1 DFQATT, CDR2 SNEGSKA (reference sequence). The V gene end was trimmed by 3 bases and the J gene end by 1 base; junction bases not matched to a gene: 9. DNA of the CDR3: TGCAGTGCTAGCCGCGCGGCGGGGGGTCGCACAGATACGCAGTATTTT. The encoded protein is CSASRAAGGRTDTQYF.

A remark on this clonotype: A much larger clone is a single base away; this may be a read error. V usage is TRBV7-2 and J usage is TRBJ2-7, with no clear D. CDR3 length: 16 amino acids. CDR1 and CDR2 from the germline V gene are SGHTA and FQGNSA. The ends were cut back, 1 base at V and 0 bases at J, with 13 bases in the middle. CDR3: CASSLVGAALSYEQYF. The CDR3, as DNA: TGTGCCAGCAGCTTAGTTGGTGCAGCCCTCTCCTACGAGCAGTACTTC.

A remark on this clonotype: Sequence at one end of the junction differs from germline and may be a read error. This chain connects TRBV7-9 to TRBJ2-2; D remains unclear. Germline V gene sequence: CDR1 SEHNR, CDR2 FQNEAQ (reference sequence). This CDR3 spans 16 amino acids. The CDR3 sequence is CANSSIHREDTGELFF. The DNA for the CDR3 is TGTGCCAACAGCTCCATCCACAGAGAGGATACCGGGGAGCTGTTTTTT.

The gene calls are TRBV29-1 and TRBJ1-2; D is perhaps TRBD1 (6 bases). The CDR3 sequence is 13 residues long. CDR1 is SQVTM, CDR2 ANQGSEA, per germline. The germline V and J ends were trimmed by 2 bases and 6 bases, with 13 bases remaining between them. CDR3 protein: CSVELAGEHGYTF. Written as DNA, the CDR3 is TGCAGCGTTGAATTAGCAGGGGAGCATGGCTACACCTTC. Full variable domain (rest looked up from reference TRBV29-1 and TRBJ1-2): SAVISQKPSRDICQRGTSLTIQCQVDSQVTMMFWYRQQPGQSLTLIATANQGSEATYESGFVIDKFPISRPNLTFSTLTVSNMSPEDSSIYLCSVELAGEHGYTFGSGTRLTVV.

This clonotype was found many times. The chain combines TRBV5-1 with TRBJ1-2; 7 nucleotides match TRBD1. The germline CDR1 and CDR2 sequences are SGHRS and YFSETQ. The CDR3 consists of 14 residues. Losses at the gene ends were 0 bases for V and 4 bases for J; bases not matched to a gene: 3. The CDR3 is CASSLDRGIYGYTF. The DNA of the CDR3 is TGCGCCAGCAGCTTGGACAGGGGTATCTATGGCTACACCTTC.

Many counts were recorded for this clonotype. The chain links TRBV7-9 to TRBJ1-6, with 7 bases that match TRBD1. V lost 10 bases, J lost 5 bases, and 11 bases stayed unmatched. This CDR3 is 15 amino acids long. Germline V lookup: CDR1 SEHNR, CDR2 FQNEAQ (reference sequence). CDR3 coding DNA: TGTGCCACCTCAATACGACAGGGAAATAATTCACCCCTCCACTTT. Protein sequence: CATSIRQGNNSPLHF. Together with reference TRBV7-9 and TRBJ1-6, the CDR3 gives the full variable domain: DTGVSQNPRHKITKRGQNVTFRCDPISEHNRLYWYRQTLGQGPEFLTYFQNEAQLEKSRLLSDRFSAERPKGSFSTLEIQRTEQGDSAMYLCATSIRQGNNSPLHFGNGTRLTVT.

The chain recombines TRBV7-6 with TRBJ2-2; D not certain. The CDR3 is 11 residues long. Trimming pared 4 bases from V and 4 bases from J, leaving 1 base between. CDR1 SGHVS and CDR2 FNYEAQ come from the germline V gene. The CDR3 sequence is CASSSTGELFF. CDR3 bases: TGTGCCAGCAGCTCCACCGGGGAGCTGTTTTTT.

The chain combines TRBV6-6 with TRBJ2-5, with D perhaps TRBD2 (6 bases). V lost 6 bases and J lost 2, with 13 bases in between. CDR3 size: 14 residues. Looked up from germline, CDR1 is MNHNY and CDR2 is SVGAGI (reference sequence). The DNA of the CDR3 is TGTGCCAGCAGCCTAAAGGGGAGGCAAGAGACCCAGTACTTC. Its translation: CASSLKGRQETQYF.

The chain uses TRBV7-6 and TRBJ2-1; 7 bases line up with TRBD2. The CDR3 sequence is 15 residues long. Germline trimming cut 0 bases from V and 9 bases from J; bases unmatched to any gene: 8. Germline CDR1 reads SGHVS; CDR2 reads FNYEAQ. Here the CDR3 reads CASSLAGQGGPEQFF. The CDR3 nucleotides are TGTGCCAGCAGCTTAGCGGGGCAGGGAGGGCCTGAGCAGTTCTTC.

The chain combines TRBV10-3 with TRBJ1-2, with D unclear. This CDR3 region has 12 residues. Germline V gene lookup returns CDR1 ENHRY and CDR2 SYGVKD. The V end was cut by 6 bases, the J end by 3 bases, with 8 bases between. The CDR3 DNA follows: TGTGCCATCAGCGAGGGAGACTATGGCTACACCTTC. This sequence encodes CAISEGDYGYTF.